These 11 T cell receptor beta chains originate from one sample sequenced in a study of T cell changes during pregnancy in multiple sclerosis. Generated by immunoSEQ multiplex PCR, the TCRdb table keeps only in-frame clones and is missing some. The table lists tens of thousands of clones, 93% of them singletons. The material sequenced was peripheral blood, taken in the second trimester of pregnancy. Receptor source: a female donor in good health, enrolled as a control in a pregnancy study.

CDR3 in amino acids: CASSTRGRDTGELFF. In nucleotides, the CDR3 is TGTGCCAGCAGTACCAGGGGTAGGGACACCGGGGAGCTGTTTTTT. The chain is built from TRBV6-5 and TRBJ2-2, with D possibly TRBD1 on 6 matching bases. The CDR3 has 15 residues. V lost 5 bases and J 3 bases, leaving 13 bases between the germline ends. Germline V gives CDR1 MNHEY, CDR2 SVGAGI.

This clone has just one count. The gene calls are TRBV4-3 and TRBJ2-1; maybe TRBD1 (5 bases). Trimming removed 0 bases from V and 4 bases from J, with 16 bases in between. This CDR3 has 17 amino acids. Per germline, CDR1 LGHNA and CDR2 YSLEER. CDR3 coding DNA: TGCGCCAGCAGCCAAGATTTAGGGGCCGACCGTTACAATGAGCAGTTCTTC. Residues: CASSQDLGADRYNEQFF.

This clone appeared a single time. The chain recombines TRBV5-1 with TRBJ2-1, with a tentative D call TRBD1 (6 bases). CDR3 length: 16 residues. Germline V CDR1 and CDR2: SGHRS, YFSETQ. Trimming removed 5 bases from V and 2 bases from J, with 17 bases in between. The CDR3 spells CASRRQGILAYNEQFF. CDR3 sequence (DNA): TGCGCCAGCAGGCGCCAGGGGATCCTAGCCTACAATGAGCAGTTCTTC.

The CDR3 nucleotides read TGTGCCAGCAGCTTGCAGGGGGCCACTGAAGCTTTCTTT. Translating it yields CASSLQGATEAFF. V and J are TRBV5-6 and TRBJ1-1; 8 nucleotides match TRBD1. V lost 1 base and J lost 4; bases outside the gene matches: 0. Germline V lookup: CDR1 SGHDT, CDR2 YYEEEE. The length of the CDR3 is 13 residues.

The chain has TRBV5-6 and TRBJ2-3, with D unclear. CDR3 length: 15 residues. Germline CDR1 is SGHDT and CDR2 is YYEEEE. With 0 bases removed from V and 1 base from J, the gap between germline ends came to 9 bases. In DNA form, the CDR3 reads TGTGCCAGCAGCTTGGGCGGAGCAGGCACAGATACGCAGTATTTT. The encoded protein is CASSLGGAGTDTQYF.

The rearrangement joins TRBV11-3 to TRBJ1-3; a weak D match, TRBD1 (5 bases). Trimming took off 4 bases at V and 0 bases at J, with 16 bases between the two ends. The CDR3 extends over 17 amino acids. Germline V gene sequence: CDR1 SGHNT, CDR2 YENEEA. The CDR3 region is CASSSRDFQFSGNTIYF. The CDR3 DNA reads TGTGCCAGCAGCTCCCGGGACTTCCAATTCTCTGGAAACACCATATATTTT. The full variable domain, with the rest looked up from reference TRBV11-3 and TRBJ1-3, is EAGVVQSPRYKIIEKKQPVAFWCNPISGHNTLYWYLQNLGQGPELLIRYENEEAVDDSQLPKDRFSAERLKGVDSTLKIQPAELGDSAVYLCASSSRDFQFSGNTIYFGEGSWLTVV.

The rearrangement uses TRBV11-3 and TRBJ2-1; 13 nucleotides agree with TRBD2. The CDR3 extends over 16 amino acids. Trimming cost V 5 bases and J 9 bases; bases outside gene matches: 10. Germline loops: CDR1 SGHNT, CDR2 YENEEA. The DNA for the CDR3 is TGTGCCAGCAGCCGGTTTTTGACTAGCGGGGGGACTGAGCAGTTCTTC. It specifies CASSRFLTSGGTEQFF.

The chain recombines TRBV7-3 with TRBJ2-1, with 10 bases fitting TRBD1. J was trimmed by 9 bases and V by 3 bases; bases with no gene match: 11. Germline loops: CDR1 SGHTA, CDR2 FQGTGA. This CDR3 region has 16 residues. CDR3 in amino acids: CASSFSAGQGGGEQFF. The CDR3 nucleotides read TGTGCCAGCAGCTTCAGCGCCGGACAGGGGGGCGGTGAGCAGTTCTTC.

The chain employs TRBV14 and TRBJ1-2; 8 positions match TRBD1. Germline V gene sequence: CDR1 SGHDN, CDR2 FVKESK. The J segment lost 3 bases and the V segment lost 4 bases, leaving 16 bases of the junction unmatched. The CDR3 has 18 amino acids. The CDR3 DNA sequence: TGTGCCAGCAGCCCCCTTTCTACGGGGACAGGACTCTACTATGGCTACACCTTC. This codes for CASSPLSTGTGLYYGYTF. Based on the CDR3 plus reference TRBV14 and TRBJ1-2, the full variable domain is EAGVTQFPSHSVIEKGQTVTLRCDPISGHDNLYWYRRVMGKEIKFLLHFVKESKQDESGMPNNRFLAERTGGTYSTLKVQPAELEDSGVYFCASSPLSTGTGLYYGYTFGSGTRLTVV.

V and J are TRBV7-6 and TRBJ2-1; 9 bases match TRBD1. The CDR3 covers 20 residues. Germline assignment: CDR1 SGHVS and CDR2 FNYEAQ. Trimming cost V 5 bases and J 0 bases; bases outside gene matches: 17. In DNA, the CDR3 is TGTGCCAGCAGCCCCTCTCCGGGACAGGGAGAAGTCAACTCCTACAATGAGCAGTTCTTC. Translated, it gives CASSPSPGQGEVNSYNEQFF. Full variable domain (missing parts from reference TRBV7-6 and TRBJ2-1): GAGVSQSPRYKVTKRGQDVALRCDPISGHVSLYWYRQALGQGPEFLTYFNYEAQQDKSGLPNDRFSAERPEGSISTLTIQRTEQRDSAMYRCASSPSPGQGEVNSYNEQFFGPGTRLTVL.

The V and J genes are TRBV5-4 and TRBJ1-6, with 8 bases aligning to TRBD1. The J segment lost 10 bases and the V segment lost 1 base, leaving 4 bases of the junction unmatched. This CDR3 is 14 amino acids long. Looked up from germline, CDR1 is SGHNT and CDR2 is YYREEE (reference sequence). Written as DNA, the CDR3 is TGTGCCAGCAGCTTGTCAGGGGGCGACTCACCCCTCCACTTT. It is translated as CASSLSGGDSPLHF.